The present TCR beta chain was sequenced within a study of early T cells in non-severe SARS-CoV-2 infection. The CDR3 sequence is 11 residues long. Trimming took 5 bases from V and 5 from J, leaving 5 bases between them. Germline V gives CDR1 SEHNR, CDR2 FQNEAQ (reference sequence). In its sample, this clonotype was seen many times. Via MiXCR, TCRdb re-called the 5' RACE reads, giving one row per CDR3 protein. The table lists approximately 81,000 distinct CDR3 sequences, about 6% of them singletons, with less than 9.5% in the top ten. The receptor was derived from an adult who was a healthcare worker with PCR-confirmed SARS-CoV-2 infection or an uninfected control (not recorded which). The chain joins TRBV7-9 to TRBJ2-3, with no clear D. The sample was whole blood. The CDR3 nucleotides read TGTGCCAGCAGCACCGGAGATACGCAGTATTTT. Amino acid sequence: CASSTGDTQYF.